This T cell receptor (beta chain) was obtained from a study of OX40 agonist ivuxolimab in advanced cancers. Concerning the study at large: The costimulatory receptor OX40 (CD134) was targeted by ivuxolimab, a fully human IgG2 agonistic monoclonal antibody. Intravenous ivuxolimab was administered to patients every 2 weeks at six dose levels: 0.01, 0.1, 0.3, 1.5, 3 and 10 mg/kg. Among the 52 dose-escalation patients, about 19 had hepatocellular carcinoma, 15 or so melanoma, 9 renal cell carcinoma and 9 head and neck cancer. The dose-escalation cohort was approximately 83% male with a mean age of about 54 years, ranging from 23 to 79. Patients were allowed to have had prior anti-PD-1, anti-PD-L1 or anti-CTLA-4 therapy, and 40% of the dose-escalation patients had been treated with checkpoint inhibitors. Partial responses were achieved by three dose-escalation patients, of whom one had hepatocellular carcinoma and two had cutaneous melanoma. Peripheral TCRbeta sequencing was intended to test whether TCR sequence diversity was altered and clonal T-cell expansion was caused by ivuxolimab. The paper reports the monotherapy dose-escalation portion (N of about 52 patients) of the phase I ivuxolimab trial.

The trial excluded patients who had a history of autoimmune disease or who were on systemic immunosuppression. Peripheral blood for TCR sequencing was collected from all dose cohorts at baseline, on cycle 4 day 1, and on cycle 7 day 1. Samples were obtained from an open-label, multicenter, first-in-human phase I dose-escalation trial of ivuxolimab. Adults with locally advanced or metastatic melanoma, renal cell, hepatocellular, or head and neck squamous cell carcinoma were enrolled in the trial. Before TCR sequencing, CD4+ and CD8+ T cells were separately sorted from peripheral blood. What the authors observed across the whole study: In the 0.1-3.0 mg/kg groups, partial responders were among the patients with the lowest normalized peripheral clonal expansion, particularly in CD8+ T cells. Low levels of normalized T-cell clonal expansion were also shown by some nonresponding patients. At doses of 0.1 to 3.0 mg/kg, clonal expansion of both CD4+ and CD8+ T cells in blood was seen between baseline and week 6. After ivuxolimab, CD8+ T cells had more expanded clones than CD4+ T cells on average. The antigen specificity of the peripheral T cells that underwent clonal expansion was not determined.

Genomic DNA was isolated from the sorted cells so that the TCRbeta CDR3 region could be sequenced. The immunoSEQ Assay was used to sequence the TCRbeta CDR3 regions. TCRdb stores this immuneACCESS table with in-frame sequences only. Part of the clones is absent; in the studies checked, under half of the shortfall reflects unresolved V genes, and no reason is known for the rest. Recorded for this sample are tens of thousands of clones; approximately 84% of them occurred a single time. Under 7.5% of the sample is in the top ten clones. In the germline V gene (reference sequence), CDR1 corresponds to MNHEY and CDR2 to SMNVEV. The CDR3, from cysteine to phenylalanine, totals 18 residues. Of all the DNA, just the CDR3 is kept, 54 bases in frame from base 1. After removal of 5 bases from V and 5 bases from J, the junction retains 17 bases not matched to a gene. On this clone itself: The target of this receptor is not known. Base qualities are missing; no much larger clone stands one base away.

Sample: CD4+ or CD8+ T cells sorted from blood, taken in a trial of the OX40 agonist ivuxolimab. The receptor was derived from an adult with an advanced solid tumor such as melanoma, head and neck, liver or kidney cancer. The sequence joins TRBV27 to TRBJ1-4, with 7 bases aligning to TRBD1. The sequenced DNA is TGTGCCAGCAGTCCGACGACCGGGACAGCGGTTAAAAATGAAAAACTGTTTTTT. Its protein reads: CASSPTTGTAVKNEKLFF.